One and the same sample provided the 21 T cell receptor beta chains below, sequenced in a study of blood T cell repertoires in COVID-19. Produced via immunoSEQ multiplex PCR; TCRdb's table is partial and in-frame only. This table has more than 85,000 clones, around 90% appearing once. The sample was peripheral blood. These TCRs come from a woman in her forties or fifties with COVID-19, enrolled during active disease.

The V gene is TRBV7-9, the J gene TRBJ2-3; 7 bases align to TRBD1. The length of the CDR3 is 13 residues. Losses at the gene ends were 2 bases for V and 6 bases for J; bases not matched to a gene: 2. Germline-derived CDR1 and CDR2 are SEHNR and FQNEAQ (reference sequence). CDR3 sequence reads: CASSLTGADTQYF. The DNA for the CDR3 is TGTGCCAGCAGCTTAACAGGGGCTGATACGCAGTATTTT.

CDR3 loop: CASSSGQPQHF. DNA of the CDR3: TGCGCCAGCAGCTCGGGTCAGCCCCAGCATTTT. The rearrangement links TRBV5-1 to TRBJ1-5; no definite D call. Trimming left V 3 bases short and J 6 bases short, with 4 bases between. Germline V lookup: CDR1 SGHRS, CDR2 YFSETQ. This CDR3 comprises 11 residues.

The V call is TRBV7-9, the J call TRBJ1-3; tentatively, D is TRBD1 (5 bases). Germline CDR1 is SEHNR and CDR2 is FQNEAQ (reference sequence). V gave up 2 bases and J gave up 0 bases, with 8 bases separating them. This CDR3 has 15 residues. In DNA, the CDR3 is TGTGCCAGCAGCTTACAGGGTAGCTCTGGAAACACCATATATTTT. This gives the protein CASSLQGSSGNTIYF.

The V and J genes are TRBV5-1 and TRBJ2-7, with 10 bases fitting TRBD1. Trimming at V came to 3 bases and at J to 2 bases, leaving 8 bases not matched to a gene. The length of the CDR3 is 16 residues. CDR1 SGHRS and CDR2 YFSETQ come from the germline V gene. The CDR3 protein is CASSSRADRGAYEQYF. The CDR3 coding sequence is TGCGCCAGCAGCTCGAGGGCGGACAGGGGGGCCTACGAGCAGTACTTC.

The chain employs TRBV7-9 and TRBJ2-7; the match to TRBD1 covers 12 bases. The CDR3 is 15 residues long. Germline V gives CDR1 SEHNR, CDR2 FQNEAQ (reference sequence). Losses at the gene ends were 4 bases for V and 2 bases for J; bases not matched to a gene: 3. For the CDR3, the DNA is TGTGCCAGCAGCTCAGGGACAGGGGGCGCCTACGAGCAGTACTTC. Residues: CASSSGTGGAYEQYF.

This chain links TRBV6-5 with TRBJ2-3, with 7 bases that match TRBD2. The CDR3 totals 15 residues. Germline trimming cut 2 bases from V and 0 bases from J; bases unmatched to any gene: 2. Germline CDR1 is MNHEY and CDR2 is SVGAGI. The DNA of the CDR3 is TGTGCCAGCAGTTACGCGGGAGCCAGCACAGATACGCAGTATTTT. Its translation: CASSYAGASTDTQYF.

The chain uses TRBV4-1 and TRBJ1-6; maybe TRBD1 (6 bases). Germline loops: CDR1 MGHRA, CDR2 YSYEKL. V lost 1 base to trimming and J lost 9 bases, with 16 bases between them. The CDR3 is made up of 16 amino acids. The CDR3 spells CASSQVADRTSSPLHF. The CDR3 nucleotides are TGCGCCAGCAGCCAAGTAGCCGACAGGACATCTTCACCCCTCCACTTT.

This sequence joins TRBV10-3 and TRBJ1-2, with D unresolved. CDR1 and CDR2 (germline): ENHRY, SYGVKD. The germline V and J ends were trimmed by 2 bases and 4 bases, with 8 bases remaining between them. The CDR3 covers 13 residues. In DNA form, the CDR3 reads TGTGCCATCAGTGAGGGAGGGATCTATGGCTACACCTTC. This sequence encodes CAISEGGIYGYTF.

This clone was recorded once. This chain links TRBV18 with TRBJ2-4, with unresolved D. Trimming shortened V by 6 bases and J by 1 base, and 19 bases separated the two germline ends. Germline-derived CDR1 and CDR2 are KGHSH and LQKENI. The CDR3 runs 17 residues. CDR3 sequence: CASSPKMPLKAKNIQYF. The CDR3 DNA reads as TGTGCCAGCTCGCCGAAGATGCCCCTAAAGGCCAAAAACATTCAGTACTTC.

This clone was picked up a small number of times. The chain carries TRBV6-5 and TRBJ2-1; TRBD2 aligns across 8 bases. The J segment lost 2 bases and the V segment lost 6 bases, leaving 3 bases of the junction unmatched. The CDR3 is 14 amino acids. Germline CDR1 and CDR2: MNHEY and SVGAGI. In nucleotides, the CDR3 is TGTGCCAGCAGAGAGGGACTAGCCTACAATGAGCAGTTCTTC. It translates to CASREGLAYNEQFF.

V and J are TRBV30 and TRBJ2-7; 10 bases fit TRBD1. V lost 2 bases, J lost 5 bases, and 6 bases stayed unmatched. CDR1 GTSNPN and CDR2 SVGIG come from the germline V gene (reference sequence). CDR3 length: 14 amino acids. CDR3 DNA sequence: TGTGCCTGGAGTCGACAGGGGGCGCGGAACGAGCAGTACTTC. Translated, it gives CAWSRQGARNEQYF.

This clone has more than one count but fewer than ten. V gene TRBV4-1 combines with J gene TRBJ1-4; 9 nucleotides match TRBD1. The CDR3 totals 14 residues. Germline lookup yields CDR1 MGHRA and CDR2 YSYEKL. Unmatched junction bases numbered 5, after V lost 5 bases and J lost 7 bases. The DNA for the CDR3 is TGCGCCAGCAGCGCGGGACAGGGCGGTGAAAAACTGTTTTTT. It specifies CASSAGQGGEKLFF.

This rearrangement joins TRBV6-1 to TRBJ1-5; no clear D. The CDR3 has 14 residues. Per germline, CDR1 MNHNS and CDR2 SASEGT. V was clipped by 2 bases and J by 0 bases, with 5 bases between them. CDR3 residues: CASSEQDSNQPQHF. CDR3 in DNA: TGTGCCAGCAGTGAACAGGATAGCAATCAGCCCCAGCATTTT.

The rearrangement links TRBV7-9 to TRBJ2-3; D gene uncertain. The CDR3 consists of 13 residues. The germline V gene encodes CDR1 SEHNR and CDR2 FQNEAQ (reference sequence). Trimming took off 5 bases at V and 5 bases at J, with 11 bases between the two ends. The CDR3 coding sequence is TGTGCCAGCAGCAAAGGAGCCCTAGATACGCAGTATTTT. Translation: CASSKGALDTQYF.

The chain couples TRBV3-1 (or the pseudogene TRBV3-2) to TRBJ2-5; 12 bases align to TRBD2. The CDR3 length is 15 residues. Germline V gene lookup returns CDR1 LGHDT and CDR2 YNNKEL (reference sequence). The trim removed 6 bases at V and 4 bases at J, leaving 6 bases unmatched. CDR3 amino acids: CASSRTSGDGETQYF. For the CDR3, the DNA is TGTGCCAGCAGTAGGACTAGCGGGGACGGAGAGACCCAGTACTTC.

The chain joins TRBV2 to TRBJ2-3; TRBD2 aligns across 8 bases. Trimming at V came to 10 bases and at J to 6 bases, leaving 12 bases not matched to a gene. The CDR3 has 14 residues. Germline values: CDR1 SNHLY, CDR2 FYNNEI. The CDR3 loop reads CATQTSELSDTQYF. CDR3 sequence (DNA): TGTGCCACCCAGACTAGCGAGCTTTCGGATACGCAGTATTTT.

Only one count was recorded for this clone. The chain is built from TRBV5-1 and TRBJ1-1, with 9 bases that match TRBD1. Germline CDR1 reads SGHRS; CDR2 reads YFSETQ. Unmatched junction bases numbered 3, after V lost 0 bases and J lost 6 bases. The CDR3 has 14 residues. Here the CDR3 reads CASSLEGTGSEAFF. The CDR3 DNA is TGCGCCAGCAGCTTGGAAGGGACAGGGTCTGAAGCTTTCTTT. Supplemented by reference TRBV5-1 and TRBJ1-1, the full variable domain reads KAGVTQTPRYLIKTRGQQVTLSCSPISGHRSVSWYQQTPGQGLQFLFEYFSETQRNKGNFPGRFSGRQFSNSRSEMNVSTLELGDSALYLCASSLEGTGSEAFFGQGTRLTVV.

The V and J genes are TRBV7-2 and TRBJ2-5; the D gene is possibly TRBD1 (7 bases). The ends were cut back, 5 bases at V and 2 bases at J, with 18 bases in the middle. Germline values: CDR1 SGHTA, CDR2 FQGNSA. The CDR3 runs to 16 residues. The CDR3 DNA reads TGTGCCAGCAGCCGTTGGAGGGGGCGCGTACAAGAGACCCAGTACTTC. Protein sequence: CASSRWRGRVQETQYF.

The genes are TRBV4-2 and TRBJ1-6; 9 bases map to TRBD1. Unmatched junction bases numbered 7, after V lost 5 bases and J lost 5 bases. The CDR3 runs to 16 residues. The V gene's germline CDR1 is LGHNA and CDR2 YNFKEQ. For the CDR3, the DNA is TGTGCCAGCAGCACGACAGGGGGTAGAGATAATTCACCCCTCCACTTT. Encoded protein: CASSTTGGRDNSPLHF.

The chain uses TRBV13 and TRBJ2-7; 14 bases line up with TRBD2. The CDR3 sequence is 16 residues long. The V gene end was trimmed by 5 bases and the J gene end by 3 bases; junction bases not matched to a gene: 6. Looked up from germline, CDR1 is PRHDT and CDR2 is FYEKMQ (reference sequence). This CDR3 is CASSDAGTSGGYEQYF. The CDR3 DNA sequence: TGTGCCAGCAGCGATGCCGGGACTAGCGGGGGCTACGAGCAGTACTTC. The full variable domain, in which reference TRBV13 and TRBJ2-7 provide the parts outside the CDR3, is AAGVIQSPRHLIKEKRETATLKCYPIPRHDTVYWYQQGPGQDPQFLISFYEKMQSDKGSIPDRFSAQQFSDYHSELNMSSLELGDSALYFCASSDAGTSGGYEQYFGPGTRLTVT.

The rearrangement links TRBV29-1 to TRBJ2-7; 7 nucleotides line up with TRBD1. The CDR3 has 12 amino acids. Germline assignment: CDR1 SQVTM and CDR2 ANQGSEA. V shed 6 bases and J 2 bases; nucleotides not matched to a gene: 4. For the CDR3, the DNA is TGCAGCGTCAAAGACAGGGCCTACGAGCAGTACTTC. It yields the protein CSVKDRAYEQYF.